Listed below are T cell receptor beta chains from one sample, sequenced in a study of shared clonotypes between healthy human individuals. Here immunoSEQ multiplex PCR was the method, and the copy in TCRdb shows in-frame clones only, minus some. The table records roughly 660,000 clones, around 90% of them present only once. What was sequenced was memory CD8+ T cells from PBMCs. These receptors were taken from a man younger than 35 in good health. Some clones in this sample may be carry-over from other donors' samples. CDR3s include the opening cysteine and the closing phenylalanine or tryptophan. The D gene is left open where the match is weak. Clone sizes are given selectively: once, few, many, or a class where the clone is expanded.

j_call d_call clone_size v_call cdr3_nt cdr3_aa
TRBJ2-1 - - TRBV4-1 TGCGCCAGCAGCCCTACTGCGTACAATGAGCAGTTCTTC CASSPTAYNEQFF
TRBJ2-5 - - TRBV7-2 TGTGCCAGCAGCGCGAGTGAGGAAGAGGGGACCCAGTACTTC CASSASEEEGTQYF
TRBJ2-5 TRBD2 once TRBV15 TGTGCCACCCATACAGGCGGGAGGCATCAAGAGACCCAGTACTTC CATHTGGRHQETQYF
TRBJ2-7 TRBD1 once TRBV27 TGTGCCAGCAGTTTTTCCGGGACAGACTACGAGCAGTACTTC CASSFSGTDYEQYF
TRBJ2-2 - - TRBV11-3 TGTGCCAGCAGCTTAGGGGCAGGGGTACACACCGGGGAGCTGTTTTTT CASSLGAGVHTGELFF
TRBJ2-7 - once TRBV5-1 TGCGCCAGCAACACAGCCTACGAGCAGTACTTC CASNTAYEQYF
TRBJ1-2 TRBD1 - TRBV30 TGTGCCTCGGACAGGGGGGACTATGGCTACACCTTC CASDRGDYGYTF
TRBJ1-2 - - TRBV9 TGTGCCAGCAGCGCACATCAAGGCTACACCTTC CASSAHQGYTF
TRBJ2-1 - - TRBV28 TGTGCCAGCAGTGAGTCCAATGAGCAGTTCTTC CASSESNEQFF
TRBJ2-7 - - TRBV19 TGTGCCAGTAGTATAGGGAGGGGACGCTACGAGCAGTACTTC CASSIGRGRYEQYF
TRBJ2-7 - - TRBV7-9 TGTGCCAGCAGCCTTGGGGGATTCTACGAGCAGTACTTC CASSLGGFYEQYF
TRBJ2-3 - once TRBV5-5 TGTGCCAGCAGCTTGGTTGGCGCGCTAAGCACAGATACGCAGTATTTT CASSLVGALSTDTQYF
TRBJ1-5 - - TRBV6-1 TGTGCCAGCAGTGAAGGAGCCACACCCTTACCCCAGCATTTT CASSEGATPLPQHF
TRBJ2-2 - - TRBV4-1 TGCGCCAGCAGCCAAGATTACAGGGCGAACGGGGAGCTGTTTTTT CASSQDYRANGELFF
TRBJ2-5 - - TRBV27 TGTGCCAGCAGTTTATCGGTGGGACATTACCAAGAGACCCAGTACTTC CASSLSVGHYQETQYF
TRBJ2-3 - - TRBV9 TGTGCCAGCAGCCCTCCAACTAGTACGCAGTATTTT CASSPPTSTQYF